The 16 T cell receptor beta chains given below trace back to one sample, sequenced in a study of blood T cell repertoires in COVID-19. The data were produced by immunoSEQ multiplex PCR, yet TCRdb's version contains in-frame clones alone and is incomplete. The data hold over 85,000 clones, with around 84% observed a single time. Input material: peripheral blood. All receptors derive from a human donor in a cohort sampled during active COVID-19.

V usage is TRBV27 and J usage is TRBJ2-7, with 9 bases matching TRBD1. V shed 5 bases, J shed 2 bases, and the junction held 1 base outside the gene matches. This CDR3 spans 13 amino acids. Germline loops: CDR1 MNHEY, CDR2 SMNVEV (reference sequence). The CDR3 coding sequence is TGTGCCAGCAGTCGACAGGGGGCCTACGAGCAGTACTTC. It is translated as CASSRQGAYEQYF.

The rearrangement links TRBV7-8 to TRBJ2-5; 8 nucleotides align to TRBD2. This CDR3 is built from 19 residues. V lost 5 bases to trimming and J lost 6 bases; unmatched junction nucleotides: 23. Looked up from germline, CDR1 is SGHVS and CDR2 is FQNEAQ. The CDR3 region has the DNA TGTGCCAGCAGCCGCCGAAGGTTTGCGGGGGGATCGGTTGGACAGACCCAGTACTTC. Protein sequence: CASSRRRFAGGSVGQTQYF.

The chain employs TRBV14 and TRBJ1-2, with TRBD1 matching over 7 bases. The CDR3 extends over 15 amino acids. Germline CDR1 is SGHDN and CDR2 is FVKESK. The junction had 8 bases not matched to a gene; V was cut back by 5 bases and J by 2 bases. The DNA for the CDR3 is TGTGCCAGCAGCTCCAGACAGGGTTGGAACTATGGCTACACCTTC. Translated: CASSSRQGWNYGYTF.

The CDR3 bases are TGTGCCAGCAGCCTGACTAGCGGGGGTTTCTACGAGCAGTACTTC. Its translation: CASSLTSGGFYEQYF. The chain combines TRBV5-6 with TRBJ2-7; 12 positions match TRBD2. The CDR3 sequence is 15 residues long. V trimming: 4 bases; J trimming: 3 bases; junction bases outside the gene matches: 5. Germline V lookup: CDR1 SGHDT, CDR2 YYEEEE.

V and J are TRBV7-8 and TRBJ2-7; 7 nucleotides agree with TRBD1. The CDR3 is made up of 14 amino acids. J gave up 3 bases and V 4 bases, and 6 bases lay outside the gene matches. Per germline, CDR1 SGHVS and CDR2 FQNEAQ. This CDR3 reads CASSWGTALYEQYF. DNA of the CDR3: TGTGCCAGCAGCTGGGGGACAGCTCTCTACGAGCAGTACTTC.

V gene TRBV5-1 combines with J gene TRBJ1-1; D unclear. The V gene lost 3 bases and the J gene lost 4 bases, with 19 bases spanning the gap. Germline CDR1 SGHRS, CDR2 YFSETQ. The CDR3 is 16 amino acids. CDR3 sequence reads: CASSSGAPRLGTEAFF. In DNA, the CDR3 is TGCGCCAGCAGCTCGGGAGCCCCTAGGCTCGGCACTGAAGCTTTCTTT.

V gene TRBV5-6 combines with J gene TRBJ1-2, with 8 bases fitting TRBD1. V gave up 4 bases and J gave up 0 bases; unmatched junction bases: 11. CDR3 size: 17 residues. Germline V CDR1 and CDR2: SGHDT, YYEEEE. The CDR3 region has the DNA TGTGCCAGCAGCACCCGGGGACAGGCACTTGCTAACTATGGCTACACCTTC. Translation gives CASSTRGQALANYGYTF.

V and J are TRBV5-1 and TRBJ2-3; unclear D gene. This CDR3 has 15 amino acids. Trimming cost V 4 bases and J 7 bases, with 19 bases left between them. Germline loops: CDR1 SGHRS, CDR2 YFSETQ. The CDR3 DNA reads as TGCGCCAGCAGCCCTGAGCTATATAGCACGTATACGCAGTATTTT. This gives the protein CASSPELYSTYTQYF.

The genes are TRBV7-2 and TRBJ1-2, with a possible D match to TRBD1 (6 bases). V lost 1 base to trimming and J lost 1 base, with 13 bases between them. The V gene's germline CDR1 is SGHTA and CDR2 FQGNSA. The CDR3 is 16 residues long. This CDR3 reads CASSLESTGLNYGYTF. DNA of the CDR3: TGTGCCAGCAGCTTAGAATCAACAGGGCTTAACTATGGCTACACCTTC.

The rearrangement uses TRBV12-3 or TRBV12-4 and TRBJ2-1; perhaps TRBD2 as D (6 bases). Trimming took 3 bases from V and 14 from J, leaving 11 bases between them. This CDR3 region has 11 residues. The CDR3 protein is CASSFRGLEFF. The CDR3 DNA is TGTGCCAGCAGTTTTCGGGGACTGGAGTTCTTC.

The chain links TRBV7-2 to TRBJ2-3, with a tentative D call TRBD1 (5 bases). This CDR3 has 14 residues. V lost 5 bases, J lost 2 bases, and 11 bases lay in between. CDR1 and CDR2 from the germline V gene are SGHTA and FQGNSA. The CDR3 loop reads CASSPGHFTDTQYF. As DNA, the CDR3 is TGTGCCAGCAGCCCTGGACACTTCACAGATACGCAGTATTTT.

The CDR3 DNA follows: TGTGCCAGCAGCTTAGAGGGGGGGCCCACTGAAGCTTTCTTT. This translates into CASSLEGGPTEAFF. The chain carries TRBV7-9 and TRBJ1-1; D is possibly TRBD1 (6 bases). Germline V gene data show CDR1 as SEHNR and CDR2 as FQNEAQ (reference sequence). Trimming stripped 1 base from V and 4 bases from J, with 10 bases between. This CDR3 is 14 amino acids long.

The V call is TRBV9, the J call TRBJ2-3, with a tentative D call TRBD2 (6 bases). The CDR3 is 15 amino acids. Germline V CDR1 and CDR2: SGDLS, YYNGEE. V was pared by 3 bases and J by 1 base, with 12 bases between. This CDR3 reads CASSARLDRTDTQYF. The CDR3 DNA follows: TGTGCCAGCAGCGCCCGACTAGACCGCACAGATACGCAGTATTTT.

This clone was recorded once. The rearrangement joins TRBV18 to TRBJ1-1; 10 nucleotides align to TRBD1. The germline CDR1 and CDR2 sequences are KGHSH and LQKENI. CDR3 length: 13 residues. The trim removed 5 bases at V and 11 bases at J, leaving 8 bases unmatched. This chain's CDR3 is CASSSGQGEEAFF. CDR3 bases: TGTGCCAGCTCATCTGGACAGGGGGAGGAGGCTTTCTTT.

Notes on this clone: One end of the junction varies from germline; a read error may be responsible. V and J are TRBV7-7 and TRBJ2-1; perhaps TRBD1 as D (6 bases). The CDR3 spans 15 residues. Germline V CDR1 and CDR2: SSHAT, FNYEAQ (reference sequence). The CDR3 bases are TGTGCTAGCAGCTTAGGACAGACCAAGCACAATGAGCAGTTCTTC. Translation: CASSLGQTKHNEQFF.

V usage is TRBV28 and J usage is TRBJ2-3; 9 positions agree with TRBD2. The CDR3 is 17 residues long. Germline CDR1 is MDHEN and CDR2 is SYDVKM. Losses at the gene ends were 6 bases for V and 1 base for J; bases not matched to a gene: 11. The CDR3 protein is CASSSNRLAARTDTQYF. The DNA for the CDR3 is TGTGCCAGCAGCTCCAACCGACTAGCGGCGCGCACAGATACGCAGTATTTT.